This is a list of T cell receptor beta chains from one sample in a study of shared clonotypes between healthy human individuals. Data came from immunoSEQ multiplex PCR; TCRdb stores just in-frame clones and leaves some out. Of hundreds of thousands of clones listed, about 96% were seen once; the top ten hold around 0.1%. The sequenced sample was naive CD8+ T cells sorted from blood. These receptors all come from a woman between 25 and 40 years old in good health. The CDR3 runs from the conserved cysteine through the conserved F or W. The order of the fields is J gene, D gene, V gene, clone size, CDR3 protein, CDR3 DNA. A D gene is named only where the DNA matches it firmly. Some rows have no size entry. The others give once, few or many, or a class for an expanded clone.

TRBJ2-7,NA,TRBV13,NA,CASSPPSASYEQYF,TGTGCCAGCAGCCCTCCTAGCGCCTCCTACGAGCAGTACTTC
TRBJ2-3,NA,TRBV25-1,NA,CASSEFVVEPADTQYF,TGTGCCAGCAGTGAATTTGTAGTAGAACCCGCAGATACGCAGTATTTT
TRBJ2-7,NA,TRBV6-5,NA,CASSYSGTPYEQYF,TGTGCCAGCAGTTACTCCGGGACGCCTTACGAGCAGTACTTC
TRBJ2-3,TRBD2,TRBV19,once,CASSMSSGSTDTQYF,TGTGCCAGTAGTATGTCTAGCGGGAGCACAGATACGCAGTATTTT
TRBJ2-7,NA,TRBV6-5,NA,CASSYRDQTYEQYF,TGTGCCAGCAGTTACAGGGATCAGACCTACGAGCAGTACTTC
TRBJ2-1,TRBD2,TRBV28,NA,CASSFRGRTGEQFF,TGTGCCAGCAGTTTCCGCGGGAGAACGGGTGAGCAGTTCTTC
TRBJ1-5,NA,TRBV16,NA,CASSQSPSGQPQHF,TGTGCCAGCAGCCAATCTCCGTCGGGCCAGCCCCAGCATTTT
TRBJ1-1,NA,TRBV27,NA,CASSRAYHWDTEAFF,TGTGCCAGCAGTAGAGCCTATCACTGGGACACTGAAGCTTTCTTT
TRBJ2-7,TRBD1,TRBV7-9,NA,CASSVDRDNSYEQYF,TGTGCCAGCAGCGTTGACAGGGACAACTCCTACGAGCAGTACTTC
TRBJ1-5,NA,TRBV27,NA,CASSLSPGVNQPQHF,TGTGCCAGCAGTTTATCACCAGGGGTCAATCAGCCCCAGCATTTT
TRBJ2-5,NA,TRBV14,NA,CASSQEISTEETQYF,TGTGCCAGCAGCCAAGAGATTTCGACAGAAGAGACCCAGTACTTC
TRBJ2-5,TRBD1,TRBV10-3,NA,CAISEPRQGSTETQYF,TGTGCCATCAGTGAGCCTAGACAGGGTTCGACCGAGACCCAGTACTTC
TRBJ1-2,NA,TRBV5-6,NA,CASSLGGLGDYGYTF,TGTGCCAGCAGCTTGGGAGGGTTGGGGGACTATGGCTACACCTTC
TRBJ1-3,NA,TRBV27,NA,CASSLSWVGGNTIYF,TGTGCCAGCAGTTTATCTTGGGTGGGTGGAAACACCATATATTTT
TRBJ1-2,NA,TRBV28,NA,CASSLRTLGDTF,TGTGCCAGCAGTTTGAGGACACTCGGAGACACCTTC
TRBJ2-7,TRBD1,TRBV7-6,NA,CASSSGTGDEQYF,TGTGCCAGCAGCTCCGGGACAGGGGACGAGCAGTACTTC
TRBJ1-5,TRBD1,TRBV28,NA,CASKTGTGAGQPQHF,TGTGCCAGCAAGACCGGGACAGGGGCAGGGCAGCCCCAGCATTTT
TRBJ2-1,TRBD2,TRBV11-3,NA,CASSLGREPQNEQFF,TGTGCCAGCAGCTTGGGGCGGGAGCCTCAGAATGAGCAGTTCTTC
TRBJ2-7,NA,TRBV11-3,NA,CASSPRDNSYEQYF,TGTGCCAGCAGCCCAAGGGACAACTCCTACGAGCAGTACTTC
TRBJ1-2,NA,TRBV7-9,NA,CASRSTETYGYTF,TGTGCCAGCAGATCTACCGAAACCTATGGCTACACCTTC
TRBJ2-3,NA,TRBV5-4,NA,CASSLGAGPTDTQYF,TGTGCCAGCAGCTTGGGGGCAGGTCCCACAGATACGCAGTATTTT
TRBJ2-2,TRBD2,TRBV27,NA,CASNHIAGDPGELFF,TGTGCCAGCAACCATATAGCGGGAGACCCCGGGGAGCTGTTTTTT
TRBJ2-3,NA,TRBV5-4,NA,CASSFGTDTQYF,TGTGCCAGCAGCTTCGGCACAGATACGCAGTATTTT
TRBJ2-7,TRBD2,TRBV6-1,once,CASSESPTSGPGEQYF,TGTGCCAGCAGTGAATCTCCGACTAGCGGACCCGGCGAGCAGTACTTC
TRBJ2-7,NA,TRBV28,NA,CASSPDSYEQYF,TGTGCCAGCAGCCCGGATTCCTACGAGCAGTACTTC
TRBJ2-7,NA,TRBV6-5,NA,CASGLGLYYEQYF,TGTGCCAGCGGGCTGGGGCTGTACTACGAGCAGTACTTC
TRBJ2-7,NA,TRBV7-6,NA,CASSLARRGSYEQYF,TGTGCCAGCAGCTTAGCGCGGCGCGGCTCCTACGAGCAGTACTTC
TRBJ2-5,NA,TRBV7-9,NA,CASSLAVGWETQYF,TGTGCCAGCAGCTTAGCGGTGGGGTGGGAGACCCAGTACTTC
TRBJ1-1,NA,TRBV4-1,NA,CASSQEQGFTEAFF,TGCGCCAGCAGCCAAGAACAGGGTTTTACTGAAGCTTTCTTT
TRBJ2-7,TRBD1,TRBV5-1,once,CASRPDLGGQGAYEQYF,TGCGCCAGCAGGCCAGATCTCGGGGGACAGGGGGCCTACGAGCAGTACTTC
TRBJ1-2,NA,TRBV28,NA,CASSRIGGYTF,TGTGCCAGCAGCAGGATCGGTGGCTACACCTTC
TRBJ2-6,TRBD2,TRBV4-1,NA,CASSQETLAGLSGANVLTF,TGCGCCAGCAGCCAAGAGACACTAGCGGGACTCTCTGGGGCCAACGTCCTGACTTTC
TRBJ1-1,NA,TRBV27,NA,CASSSYREGNTEAFF,TGTGCCAGCAGTTCCTACAGGGAGGGGAACACTGAAGCTTTCTTT
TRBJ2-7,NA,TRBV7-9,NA,CASSSSAYEQYF,TGTGCCAGCAGCTCGTCGGCGTACGAGCAGTACTTC
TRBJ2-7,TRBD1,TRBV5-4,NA,CASSSRDRGAYEQYF,TGTGCCAGCAGCTCCCGGGACAGGGGTGCCTACGAGCAGTACTTC
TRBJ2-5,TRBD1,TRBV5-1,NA,CASSLDKVGTGEETQYF,TGCGCCAGCAGCTTGGATAAGGTTGGGACAGGGGAAGAGACCCAGTACTTC
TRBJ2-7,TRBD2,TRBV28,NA,CASSSRKGLAGGWTQQYF,TGTGCCAGCAGTTCCAGAAAGGGACTAGCGGGAGGGTGGACACAGCAGTACTTC
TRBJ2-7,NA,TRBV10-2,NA,CASSGEWEAYEQYF,TGCGCCAGCAGCGGCGAGTGGGAGGCCTACGAGCAGTACTTC
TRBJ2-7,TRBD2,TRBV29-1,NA,CSGRTSGTYEQYF,TGCAGCGGCCGGACTAGCGGAACCTACGAGCAGTACTTC
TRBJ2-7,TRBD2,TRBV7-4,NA,CASSLAGSGGSYEQYF,TGTGCCAGCAGCTTAGCGGGTAGCGGGGGCTCCTACGAGCAGTACTTC
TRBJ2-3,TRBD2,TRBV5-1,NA,CASRPAGGPADTQYF,TGCGCCAGCAGACCGGCGGGGGGGCCCGCAGATACGCAGTATTTT
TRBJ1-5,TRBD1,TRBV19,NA,CASTQNRGYNQPQHF,TGTGCCAGTACCCAGAACAGGGGTTACAATCAGCCCCAGCATTTT
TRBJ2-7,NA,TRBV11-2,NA,CASSLGRTYEQYF,TGTGCCAGCAGCTTGGGCCGAACCTACGAGCAGTACTTC
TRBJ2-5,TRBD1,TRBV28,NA,CASSFLGTGVEETQYF,TGTGCCAGCAGTTTCCTCGGGACAGGGGTCGAAGAGACCCAGTACTTC
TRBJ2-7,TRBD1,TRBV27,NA,CASRTGLDEQYF,TGTGCCAGCAGGACAGGGCTCGACGAGCAGTACTTC
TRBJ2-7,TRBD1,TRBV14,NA,CASSQDSGTGYYEQYF,TGTGCCAGCAGCCAAGATTCAGGGACAGGGTACTACGAGCAGTACTTC
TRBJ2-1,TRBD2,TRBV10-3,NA,CAISDGGESDEQFF,TGTGCCATCAGTGATGGGGGGGAGTCGGATGAGCAGTTCTTC